A single sample gave rise to the 30 T cell receptor beta chains below, sequenced in a study of T cells in Graves' hyperthyroidism and ophthalmopathy. Amplification of TCR beta CDR3 regions was performed using RNA transcripts as template. The TCR CDR3 was amplified in a first-round RT-PCR using the HTBI primer set. TCRdb recomputed calls from the multiplex PCR reads with MiXCR, one row per CDR3 protein. This table has some 400,000 distinct CDR3 sequences, roughly 14% appearing once. Sequencing was carried out using blood. The receptors originated from a woman in her fifties or sixties with Graves' hyperthyroidism.

Comment on this clonotype: The junction departs from germline at one end; a sequencing error may be responsible. The J gene is TRBJ2-1, the V gene TRBV10-3; D is unclear. This CDR3 comprises 17 residues. The germline CDR1 and CDR2 sequences are ENHRY and SYGVKD. CDR3 protein: CAICEFRPENLKSEQFF. Written as DNA, the CDR3 is TGTGCCATCTGTGAGTTTAGACCCGAAAACCTTAAAAGTGAGCAGTTCTTC.

This clonotype was seen repeatedly, ten times or more. The chain is built from TRBV2 and TRBJ1-4, with D maybe TRBD1 (5 bases). From germline, CDR1 is SNHLY and CDR2 FYNNEI. CDR3 length: 13 residues. Between the trimmed V and J ends, which lost 6 bases and 8 bases, there was a span of 13 bases. CDR3: CASRGQGTEKLFF. The CDR3 region has the DNA TGTGCCAGCAGAGGTCAGGGAACCGAAAAACTGTTTTTT.

Remarks on this clonotype: Sequence at one end of the junction differs from germline and may be a read error. CDR3 nucleotides: TGCGCCAGCAGCTCACAGGGAGTAACGGGTTCCGGGGAGCTGGTTTTT. It translates to CASSSQGVTGSGELVF. The V gene is TRBV5-1, the J gene TRBJ2-2, with a tentative D call TRBD1 (6 bases). The CDR3 is made up of 16 amino acids. Germline CDR1 SGHRS, CDR2 YFSETQ. The entire variable domain, with the rest obtained from reference TRBV5-1 and TRBJ2-2, is as follows: KAGVTQTPRYLIKTRGQQVTLSCSPISGHRSVSWYQQTPGQGLQFLFEYFSETQRNKGNFPGRFSGRQFSNSRSEMNVSTLELGDSALYLCASSSQGVTGSGELVFGEGSRLTVL.

This clonotype was observed many times. The chain joins TRBV12-3 or TRBV12-4 to TRBJ2-5; D is undetermined. The V end was cut by 7 bases, the J end by 4 bases, with 16 bases between. The CDR3 runs to 14 residues. This CDR3 reads CASTTIYTGETQYF. The CDR3 nucleotides are TGTGCCAGCACCACGATATACACGGGAGAGACCCAGTACTTC.

The chain employs TRBV11-3 and TRBJ2-2; the D gene could be TRBD1 or TRBD2 (5 bases each). Germline V lookup: CDR1 SGHNT, CDR2 YENEEA. The CDR3 contains 15 residues. With 4 bases removed from V and 7 bases from J, the gap between germline ends came to 16 bases. The CDR3 DNA reads as TGTGCCAGCAGCTCCCGGGGCAGGGCAGTCGGGGAGCTGTTTTTT. Amino acids: CASSSRGRAVGELFF. Together with reference TRBV11-3 and TRBJ2-2, the CDR3 gives the full variable domain: EAGVVQSPRYKIIEKKQPVAFWCNPISGHNTLYWYLQNLGQGPELLIRYENEEAVDDSQLPKDRFSAERLKGVDSTLKIQPAELGDSAVYLCASSSRGRAVGELFFGEGSRLTVL.

With regard to this clonotype: The CDR3 end shows no conserved phenylalanine or tryptophan, and so a read error is likely. The J gene is TRBJ2-5, the V gene TRBV29-1; D is possibly TRBD1 or TRBD2 (5 bases each). In germline, CDR1 is SQVTM, CDR2 ANQGSEA. The V and J ends lost 0 bases and 7 bases respectively, with 15 bases between them. The CDR3 covers 14 residues. The chain's CDR3 is CSVEEVAGARTQYL. The DNA for the CDR3 is TGCAGCGTTGAAGAGGTGGCCGGGGCTAGGACCCAGTACCTC.

The chain links TRBV10-1 to TRBJ2-1, with 7 bases fitting TRBD2. The CDR3 sequence is 13 residues long. J was trimmed by 14 bases and V by 0 bases; bases with no gene match: 7. CDR1 WNHNN and CDR2 SYGVQD come from the germline V gene (reference sequence). DNA of the CDR3: TGCGCCAGCAGTGAGTCGGTCGGGGCGGGGGAGTTCTTC. It encodes CASSESVGAGEFF.

This clonotype was recorded at least ten times. This chain connects TRBV18 to TRBJ2-5; D is possibly TRBD2 (6 bases). CDR1 and CDR2 from the germline V gene are KGHSH and LQKENI. V lost 2 bases to trimming and J lost 4 bases, with 11 bases between them. The CDR3 sequence is 14 residues long. The CDR3 DNA sequence: TGTGCCAGCTCACCATCCGGGGGTGGAGAGACCCAGTACTTC. Amino acid sequence: CASSPSGGGETQYF.

The chain employs TRBV6-5 and TRBJ1-2; weak D call: TRBD1 (6 bases). Germline-derived CDR1 and CDR2 are MNHEY and SVGAGI. This CDR3 comprises 13 residues. V dropped 4 bases and J dropped 5 bases, with 11 bases sitting between them. CDR3 region: CASSSPGQYGYTF. Here the CDR3 DNA reads TGTGCCAGCAGTTCCCCCGGACAGTATGGCTACACCTTC.

CDR3 amino acids: CAMAGTDQETQYF. In DNA form, the CDR3 reads TGTGCCATGGCCGGGACAGATCAAGAGACCCAGTACTTC. The genes are TRBV10-3 and TRBJ2-5; 7 bases align to TRBD1. With V trimmed by 9 bases and J by 2 bases, 6 bases remained unmatched. There are 13 residues in the CDR3. CDR1 is ENHRY and CDR2 is SYGVKD in the germline V gene.

Many counts were recorded for this clonotype. The chain employs TRBV11-2 and TRBJ2-7; D is uncertain. Germline V lookup: CDR1 SGHAT, CDR2 FQNNGV. The V end was cut by 1 base, the J end by 6 bases, with 19 bases between. The CDR3 loop spans 16 amino acids. As DNA, the CDR3 is TGTGCCAGCAGCTTAGTAATGAGAGGACCCCCCGGCGAGCAGTACTTC. This gives the protein CASSLVMRGPPGEQYF. Variable domain in full (rest from reference TRBV11-2 and TRBJ2-7): EAGVAQSPRYKIIEKRQSVAFWCNPISGHATLYWYQQILGQGPKLLIQFQNNGVVDDSQLPKDRFSAERLKGVDSTLKIQPAKLEDSAVYLCASSLVMRGPPGEQYFGPGTRLTVT.

This clonotype appeared many times. The V and J genes are TRBV5-8 and TRBJ1-1; D may be TRBD1 (5 bases). The germline V gene encodes CDR1 SGHTS and CDR2 YDEGEE. The CDR3 runs 15 residues. V was shortened by 4 bases and J by 6 bases, with 19 bases between the two germline ends. The CDR3 here is CASSVSGTLRAEAFF. In nucleotides, the CDR3 is TGTGCCAGCAGCGTTTCCGGGACCTTGAGGGCTGAAGCTTTCTTT. The full variable domain, in which reference TRBV5-8 and TRBJ1-1 provide the parts outside the CDR3, is EAGVTQSPTHLIKTRGQQATLRCSPISGHTSVYWYQQALGLGLQFLLWYDEGEERNRGNFPPRFSGRQFPNYSSELNVNALELEDSALYLCASSVSGTLRAEAFFGQGTRLTVV.

Remarks on this clonotype: Given a much more abundant clone one base away, this may be a read error. The rearrangement links TRBV19 to TRBJ1-1; maybe TRBD1 (5 bases). The germline V gene has CDR1 LNHDA and CDR2 SQIVND (reference sequence). The CDR3 has 14 amino acids. V lost 8 bases, J lost 0 bases, and 13 bases lay in between. In DNA form, the CDR3 reads TGTGCCAGTGGTAATACAGGTTTGAACACTGAAGCTTTCTTT. As protein: CASGNTGLNTEAFF.

The chain carries TRBV6-5 and TRBJ1-1; D remains ambiguous. Germline lookup yields CDR1 MNHEY and CDR2 SVGAGI. The CDR3 runs 13 residues. V was pared by 3 bases and J by 3 bases, with 8 bases between. CDR3 region: CASSYLVDTEAFF. DNA for the CDR3: TGTGCCAGCAGTTATTTAGTGGACACTGAAGCTTTCTTT.

This clonotype was seen more than once but under ten times. This may arise from a read error, as a much more abundant clone is one base away. This sequence joins TRBV5-1 and TRBJ2-1, with 9 bases identical to TRBD2. The germline gives CDR1 SGHRS, CDR2 YFSETQ. Losses at the gene ends were 4 bases for V and 4 bases for J; bases not matched to a gene: 9. The CDR3 totals 16 residues. The CDR3 nucleotides read TGCGCCAGCAGCCCCAGGTCTAGCGGGGAATACAATGAGCAGTTCTTC. It is translated as CASSPRSSGEYNEQFF.

This clonotype was observed many times. The chain combines TRBV27 with TRBJ2-7; 7 positions match TRBD1. Germline CDR1 is MNHEY and CDR2 is SMNVEV (reference sequence). Unmatched junction bases numbered 8, after V lost 3 bases and J lost 6 bases. CDR3 length: 14 amino acids. The chain's CDR3 is CASSLLGGSAEQYF. The CDR3 bases are TGTGCCAGCAGTTTGTTAGGGGGCTCCGCCGAGCAGTACTTC.

The sample holds many counts of this clonotype. The gene calls are TRBV5-8 and TRBJ2-7; 8 bases line up with TRBD1. CDR3 length: 13 amino acids. CDR1 and CDR2 from the germline V gene are SGHTS and YDEGEE. V was clipped by 2 bases and J by 6 bases; unmatched bases: 4. CDR3: CASSLYRGSEQYF. CDR3 coding DNA: TGTGCCAGCAGCTTATACAGGGGGTCCGAGCAGTACTTC. Drawing the rest from reference TRBV5-8 and TRBJ2-7, the complete variable domain is EAGVTQSPTHLIKTRGQQATLRCSPISGHTSVYWYQQALGLGLQFLLWYDEGEERNRGNFPPRFSGRQFPNYSSELNVNALELEDSALYLCASSLYRGSEQYFGPGTRLTVT.

This clonotype was observed many times. The genes are TRBV6-1 and TRBJ2-7; D remains unclear. The CDR3 sequence is 12 residues long. Trimming removed 4 bases from V and 4 bases from J, with 8 bases in between. Germline values: CDR1 MNHNS, CDR2 SASEGT. CDR3 nucleotide sequence: TGTGCCAGCAGTGTTCTTACATACGAGCAGTACTTC. It specifies CASSVLTYEQYF.

As concerns this clonotype: One end of the junction does not line up with germline, which may come from a read error. This chain links TRBV30 with TRBJ1-6; perhaps TRBD1 as D (6 bases). Per the germline V gene, CDR1 is GTSNPN and CDR2 is SVGIG (reference sequence). The CDR3 spans 13 residues. The chain's CDR3 is CAWSSSGDSPPHF. As DNA, the CDR3 is TGTGCCTGGAGTTCTTCAGGGGATTCACCCCCCCACTTT.

This clonotype was counted ten times or more. The genes are TRBV18 and TRBJ2-1; 8 bases align to TRBD1. Germline trimming cut 3 bases from V and 9 bases from J; bases unmatched to any gene: 7. This CDR3 comprises 14 residues. CDR1 and CDR2 from the germline V gene are KGHSH and LQKENI. The CDR3 protein is CASSPEDRESEQFF. CDR3 DNA sequence: TGTGCCAGCTCACCGGAGGACAGGGAAAGTGAGCAGTTCTTC.

This clonotype was observed many times. The V and J genes are TRBV30 and TRBJ2-1, with TRBD2 matching over 7 bases. Germline loops: CDR1 GTSNPN, CDR2 SVGIG (reference sequence). CDR3 length: 15 amino acids. V lost 3 bases to trimming and J lost 5 bases; unmatched junction nucleotides: 10. CDR3 nucleotide sequence: TGTGCCTGGAGGGAGCCCAGCGGGACCCACAATGAGCAGTTCTTC. Its translation is CAWREPSGTHNEQFF.

V and J are TRBV10-3 and TRBJ1-1, with TRBD1 as a possible D gene (5 bases). CDR3 length: 14 residues. The germline V gene encodes CDR1 ENHRY and CDR2 SYGVKD. Trimming shortened V by 7 bases and J by 4 bases, and 16 bases separated the two germline ends. In nucleotides, the CDR3 is TGTGCCATCAAAGTTTGGGACTCTGGCACTGAAGCTTTCTTT. Its translation is CAIKVWDSGTEAFF.

This clonotype was counted at least ten times. The V gene is TRBV12-3 or TRBV12-4, the J gene TRBJ1-1; D gene uncertain. Trimming shortened V by 1 base and J by 2 bases, and 8 bases separated the two germline ends. CDR3 length: 14 residues. CDR3 bases: TGTGCCAGCAGTTTAGATCGGCCTAACACTGAAGCTTTCTTT. The encoded protein is CASSLDRPNTEAFF.

This clonotype was seen repeatedly, ten times or more. V is TRBV2 and J is TRBJ2-3, with a tentative D call TRBD1 (6 bases). The CDR3 spans 15 residues. CDR1 and CDR2 from the germline V gene are SNHLY and FYNNEI. The germline V and J ends were trimmed by 5 bases and 2 bases, with 14 bases remaining between them. The CDR3: CASSQQGLPTDTQYF. The CDR3 region has the DNA TGTGCCAGCAGTCAACAGGGCCTTCCCACAGATACGCAGTATTTT.

This clonotype showed up just a few times. The rearrangement uses TRBV5-1 and TRBJ1-1, with 8 bases matching TRBD1. Trimming took 4 bases from V and 4 from J; bases not matched to a gene: 6. CDR3 length: 14 amino acids. The germline CDR1 and CDR2 sequences are SGHRS and YFSETQ. CDR3 loop: CASSTGQEGTEAFF. CDR3 nucleotides: TGCGCCAGCAGCACGGGACAGGAGGGCACTGAAGCTTTCTTT.

This clonotype showed up many times. The J gene is TRBJ2-1, the V gene TRBV6-1; 12 bases map to TRBD2. The germline V gene encodes CDR1 MNHNS and CDR2 SASEGT. The V segment lost 6 bases and the J segment 4 bases; nucleotides outside the gene matches: 7. The CDR3 sequence is 16 residues long. For the CDR3, the DNA is TGTGCCAGCAGATCTTGGACTAGCGGGGAGTACAATGAGCAGTTCTTC. Translation gives CASRSWTSGEYNEQFF.

This clonotype was observed at least ten times. The genes are TRBV5-5 and TRBJ1-3; weak D call: TRBD1 (6 bases). Trimming shortened V by 6 bases and J by 4 bases, and 14 bases separated the two germline ends. This CDR3 has 14 residues. The germline V gene has CDR1 SGHKS and CDR2 YYEKEE (reference sequence). For the CDR3, the DNA is TGTGCCAGCACCTATCAGGGGCTGGGAAACACCATATATTTT. Protein: CASTYQGLGNTIYF.

This chain connects TRBV19 to TRBJ1-2; the D is unclear. V lost 3 bases to trimming and J lost 4 bases, with 9 bases between them. This CDR3 is 13 amino acids long. The germline V gene encodes CDR1 LNHDA and CDR2 SQIVND (reference sequence). The chain's CDR3 is CASSMVPPYGYTF. In DNA form, the CDR3 reads TGTGCCAGTAGTATGGTGCCACCCTATGGCTACACCTTC. The entire variable domain, with the rest obtained from reference TRBV19 and TRBJ1-2, is as follows: DGGITQSPKYLFRKEGQNVTLSCEQNLNHDAMYWYRQDPGQGLRLIYYSQIVNDFQKGDIAEGYSVSREKKESFPLTVTSAQKNPTAFYLCASSMVPPYGYTFGSGTRLTVV.

This rearrangement joins TRBV6-5 to TRBJ1-2; D is possibly TRBD1 (6 bases). V shed 4 bases and J shed 4 bases, with 16 bases lying between them. The germline V gene encodes CDR1 MNHEY and CDR2 SVGAGI. The length of the CDR3 is 15 residues. CDR3 bases: TGTGCCAGCAGTTCAAACACGGACAGTGTCTATGGCTACACCTTC. Encoded protein: CASSSNTDSVYGYTF.

This clonotype was seen repeatedly, ten times or more. This sequence joins TRBV3-1 and TRBJ2-7; 9 bases map to TRBD2. V trimming: 3 bases; J trimming: 2 bases; junction bases outside the gene matches: 2. CDR3 size: 14 residues. In germline, CDR1 is LGHDT, CDR2 YNNKEL (reference sequence). The CDR3 DNA reads TGTGCCAGCAGCCACGGGACTAGCCCCTACGAGCAGTACTTC. Translated: CASSHGTSPYEQYF.